These 26 T cell receptor beta chains came from one sample sequenced in a study of T cells in Graves' hyperthyroidism and ophthalmopathy. It was RNA transcripts that yielded the amplified TCR beta CDR3 regions. With the HTBI primer set, the TCR CDR3 went through a first round of RT-PCR. MiXCR, applied by TCRdb to the multiplex PCR reads, yields one record per CDR3 protein. The table includes about 600,000 distinct CDR3 sequences, more than 15% detected once. The material sequenced was blood. The origin of the receptors is a woman aged 35 to 49 with Graves' ophthalmopathy.

This clonotype turned up a few times. This chain links TRBV5-1 with TRBJ2-2, with 8 bases fitting TRBD2. The CDR3 loop spans 22 amino acids. The germline gives CDR1 SGHRS, CDR2 YFSETQ. V was clipped by 4 bases and J by 4 bases; unmatched bases: 27. CDR3 sequence reads: CASSPPPLRSQSGRRSTGELFF. The CDR3 nucleotides are TGCGCCAGCAGCCCACCGCCCCTTCGGAGTCAGAGCGGGAGAAGATCCACCGGGGAGCTGTTTTTT.

CDR3 protein: CATNRGSRDYGYTF. The CDR3 nucleotides read TGTGCCACGAACCGGGGGTCGCGGGACTATGGCTACACCTTC. This sequence joins TRBV15 and TRBJ1-2; the D gene is possibly TRBD1 (5 bases). The CDR3 extends over 14 amino acids. Deletions cut 9 bases from V and 3 bases from J, with 17 bases between. Germline CDR1 reads LNHNV; CDR2 reads YYDKDF (reference sequence).

The chain links TRBV7-6 to TRBJ2-1; maybe TRBD2 (7 bases). Germline CDR1 SGHVS, CDR2 FNYEAQ. Between the trimmed V and J ends, which lost 3 bases and 6 bases, there was a span of 15 bases. This CDR3 has 15 amino acids. The CDR3 here is CASSLAGATANEQFF. CDR3 coding DNA: TGTGCCAGCAGCTTGGCGGGGGCGACGGCCAATGAGCAGTTCTTC. Complete variable domain (other parts from reference TRBV7-6 and TRBJ2-1): GAGVSQSPRYKVTKRGQDVALRCDPISGHVSLYWYRQALGQGPEFLTYFNYEAQQDKSGLPNDRFSAERPEGSISTLTIQRTEQRDSAMYRCASSLAGATANEQFFGPGTRLTVL.

The sample holds many counts of this clonotype. V usage is TRBV12-3 or TRBV12-4 and J usage is TRBJ2-5, with 7 positions matching TRBD1. The CDR3 spans 15 residues. V dropped 4 bases and J dropped 1; count of bases not matched to a gene: 6. As DNA, the CDR3 is TGTGCCAGCAGTTCGTGGACAGGATCCCAAGAGACCCAGTACTTC. Translating gives CASSSWTGSQETQYF.

The CDR3 nucleotides are TGTGCCAGCAGCCAAGGACAGGGAAGATCACCCCTCCACTTT. This gives the protein CASSQGQGRSPLHF. The rearrangement uses TRBV3-1 and TRBJ1-6; 7 bases line up with TRBD1. The length of the CDR3 is 14 residues. The V segment lost 1 base and the J segment 10 bases; nucleotides outside the gene matches: 4. CDR1 is LGHDT and CDR2 is YNNKEL in the germline V gene (reference sequence).

This clonotype was seen a handful of times. A read error is possible here, since a much larger clone lies one base away. V and J are TRBV5-1 and TRBJ1-1; D unclear. This CDR3 has 13 residues. V lost 0 bases and J lost 1, with 4 bases in between. CDR1 SGHRS and CDR2 YFSETQ come from the germline V gene. CDR3 sequence reads: CASSLDTNTEAFF. The CDR3 nucleotides read TGCGCCAGCAGCTTGGACACGAACACTGAAGCTTTCTTT.

The rearrangement uses TRBV11-2 and TRBJ2-1, with 7 bases lining up with TRBD2. Germline CDR1 SGHAT, CDR2 FQNNGV. After removal of 5 bases from V and 10 bases from J, the junction contained 14 bases not matched to a gene. The CDR3 covers 15 residues. The CDR3 sequence is CASSPSAGAVREQFF. The CDR3 DNA follows: TGTGCCAGCAGCCCCTCCGCGGGAGCGGTTCGGGAGCAGTTCTTC.

About this clonotype itself: A much more abundant neighbour one base away suggests this may be a read error. The gene calls are TRBV5-8 and TRBJ1-4; D is perhaps TRBD1 (5 bases). CDR1 and CDR2 from the germline V gene are SGHTS and YDEGEE. Between the trimmed V and J ends, which lost 5 bases and 0 bases, there was a span of 8 bases. The CDR3 sequence is 14 residues long. The CDR3 DNA follows: TGTGCCAGCAGTGGACAAGCAACTAATGAAAAACTGTTTTTT. Its translation: CASSGQATNEKLFF. Full variable domain (outside the CDR3, taken from reference TRBV5-8 and TRBJ1-4): EAGVTQSPTHLIKTRGQQATLRCSPISGHTSVYWYQQALGLGLQFLLWYDEGEERNRGNFPPRFSGRQFPNYSSELNVNALELEDSALYLCASSGQATNEKLFFGSGTQLSVL.

V gene TRBV19 combines with J gene TRBJ2-3, with TRBD1 identical over 9 bases. This CDR3 is built from 18 residues. V lost 1 base to trimming and J lost 3 bases; unmatched junction nucleotides: 11. Germline CDR1 LNHDA, CDR2 SQIVND (reference sequence). This CDR3 is CASSIAENQGQGTDTQYF. In DNA form, the CDR3 reads TGTGCCAGTAGTATAGCCGAAAACCAGGGACAGGGAACAGATACGCAGTATTTT.

In this sample, this clonotype turned up many times. The chain couples TRBV28 to TRBJ1-2; 9 positions agree with TRBD1. The CDR3 has 14 amino acids. CDR1 and CDR2 from the germline V gene are MDHEN and SYDVKM. Germline trimming cut 6 bases from V and 8 bases from J; bases unmatched to any gene: 10. CDR3 nucleotide sequence: TGTGCCAGCAGCCCAGGGACAGGGCAGTGGGGCTACACCTTC. It translates to CASSPGTGQWGYTF.

This clonotype was counted at least ten times. This CDR3 reads CASSLDRTDTQYF. In nucleotides, the CDR3 is TGTGCCAGCAGCTTAGACCGTACGGATACGCAGTATTTT. The chain carries TRBV7-2 and TRBJ2-3; no clear D. There are 13 residues in the CDR3. CDR1 and CDR2 from the germline V gene are SGHTA and FQGNSA. Trimming took off 1 base at V and 6 bases at J, with 8 bases between the two ends.

This clonotype was detected many times. The gene calls are TRBV6-1 and TRBJ2-1; 9 bases agree with TRBD2. With 5 bases clipped from V and 8 bases from J, the junction kept 19 bases outside the gene matches. The CDR3 is 18 residues long. Germline CDR1 MNHNS, CDR2 SASEGT. Written as DNA, the CDR3 is TGTGCCAGCAGTTATAGCTCCGCTATAGCGGGAGTGCCGGATGAGCAGTTCTTC. Translating gives CASSYSSAIAGVPDEQFF.

This clonotype has at least ten counts. The V call is TRBV2, the J call TRBJ1-2, with D hard to call. The CDR3 length is 12 residues. CDR1 is SNHLY, CDR2 FYNNEI, per germline. V was pared by 5 bases and J by 8 bases, with 12 bases between. The CDR3 loop is CASSPPVYGYTF. In DNA, the CDR3 is TGTGCCAGCAGTCCTCCCGTGTACGGCTACACCTTC.

There are many counts of this clonotype. V gene TRBV20-1 combines with J gene TRBJ2-4; D may be TRBD1 or TRBD2 (6 bases each). The length of the CDR3 is 13 residues. CDR1 is DFQATT and CDR2 is SNEGSKA in the germline V gene (reference sequence). V lost 7 bases, J lost 6 bases, and 16 bases lay in between. The CDR3 reads CSGEGGSRNIQYF. The CDR3 nucleotides are TGCAGTGGAGAGGGGGGATCTAGAAACATTCAGTACTTC.

The V and J genes are TRBV6-6 and TRBJ2-3; 10 bases align to TRBD2. The germline gives CDR1 MNHNY, CDR2 SVGAGI (reference sequence). V lost 0 bases to trimming and J lost 4 bases; unmatched junction nucleotides: 1. The CDR3 loop spans 15 amino acids. CDR3 nucleotides: TGTGCCAGCAGTTACTCAGCGGGGGGGCCAGATACGCAGTATTTT. It encodes CASSYSAGGPDTQYF.

V gene TRBV20-1 combines with J gene TRBJ2-7; 7 bases line up with TRBD1. Germline V lookup: CDR1 DFQATT, CDR2 SNEGSKA (reference sequence). V lost 6 bases and J lost 5; bases outside the gene matches: 7. The CDR3 runs to 12 residues. Here the CDR3 reads CSAHDRVHEQYF. CDR3 bases: TGCAGTGCACACGACAGGGTCCACGAGCAGTACTTC.

This clonotype was detected a few times. The chain couples TRBV20-1 to TRBJ2-1, with TRBD1 as a possible D gene (6 bases). CDR1 and CDR2 (germline): DFQATT, SNEGSKA (reference sequence). The germline V and J ends were trimmed by 6 bases and 2 bases, with 20 bases remaining between them. The CDR3 length is 16 residues. CDR3 loop: CSASPLGTLTYNEQFF. In DNA form, the CDR3 reads TGCAGTGCCAGCCCCCTAGGGACACTGACCTACAATGAGCAGTTCTTC.

The V and J genes are TRBV7-6 and TRBJ2-2; 8 bases are a match to TRBD1. The CDR3 runs 17 residues. CDR1 is SGHVS and CDR2 is FNYEAQ in the germline V gene. Trimming took 5 bases from V and 0 from J; bases not matched to a gene: 8. CDR3 in DNA: TGTGCCAGCAGCCTATACCCGGGACAGGCGAACACCGGGGAGCTGTTTTTT. It codes for CASSLYPGQANTGELFF.

This clonotype was counted ten times or more. The chain couples TRBV28 to TRBJ2-7, with D hard to call. CDR1 MDHEN and CDR2 SYDVKM come from the germline V gene. The V end was cut by 1 base, the J end by 4 bases, with 8 bases between. The CDR3 has 13 amino acids. CDR3 nucleotides: TGTGCCAGCAGTTTATCAGTTGATTACGAGCAGTACTTC. This encodes CASSLSVDYEQYF.

This clonotype was seen ten or more times. The chain uses TRBV5-8 and TRBJ1-2, with D possibly being TRBD1 (5 bases). This CDR3 spans 15 amino acids. V was cut by 4 bases and J by 8 bases, with 21 bases left in between. Germline values: CDR1 SGHTS, CDR2 YDEGEE. The CDR3 protein is CASSRLLGGVRGYTF. CDR3 bases: TGTGCCAGCAGCCGCCTGTTGGGGGGGGTTCGGGGCTACACCTTC.

This chain links TRBV18 with TRBJ1-5, with D perhaps matching TRBD1 (5 bases). Germline lookup yields CDR1 KGHSH and CDR2 LQKENI. The CDR3 consists of 14 residues. V was trimmed by 5 bases and J by 3 bases, leaving 11 bases between them. As DNA, the CDR3 is TGTGCCAGCTCAGGGGGGGGAGACAATCAGCCCCAGCATTTT. Amino acid sequence: CASSGGGDNQPQHF.

This clonotype appeared many times. The chain uses TRBV2 and TRBJ2-1; tentatively, D is TRBD2 (6 bases). The V end was cut by 0 bases, the J end by 6 bases, with 12 bases between. Germline V gene data show CDR1 as SNHLY and CDR2 as FYNNEI. The CDR3 is made up of 15 amino acids. The CDR3 sequence: CASSEAYIGGNEQFF. CDR3 bases: TGTGCCAGCAGTGAAGCGTATATCGGGGGCAATGAGCAGTTCTTC. Supplemented by reference TRBV2 and TRBJ2-1, the full variable domain reads EPEVTQTPSHQVTQMGQEVILRCVPISNHLYFYWYRQILGQKVEFLVSFYNNEISEKSEIFDDQFSVERPDGSNFTLKIRSTKLEDSAMYFCASSEAYIGGNEQFFGPGTRLTVL.

The chain links TRBV24-1 to TRBJ2-1; 13 bases are a match to TRBD2. Germline V CDR1 and CDR2: KGHDR, SFDVKD. This CDR3 has 18 residues. With 4 bases clipped from V and 2 bases from J, the junction kept 7 bases outside the gene matches. Written as DNA, the CDR3 is TGTGCCACCAGTGACAACGGACTAGCGGGAGCGGCCTACAATGAGCAGTTCTTC. Its protein is CATSDNGLAGAAYNEQFF.

This clonotype was observed a few times. The V gene is TRBV15, the J gene TRBJ1-2, with 7 nucleotides matching TRBD1. V trimming: 2 bases; J trimming: 8 bases; junction bases outside the gene matches: 5. There are 13 residues in the CDR3. Germline V gene data show CDR1 as LNHNV and CDR2 as YYDKDF (reference sequence). The CDR3 is CATSRIAGGGYTF. The CDR3 DNA reads as TGTGCCACCAGCAGAATCGCAGGGGGAGGCTACACCTTC.

This chain links TRBV28 with TRBJ2-3; TRBD2 matches at 13 bases. This CDR3 comprises 20 residues. Germline V lookup: CDR1 MDHEN, CDR2 SYDVKM. Germline trimming cut 7 bases from V and 3 bases from J; bases unmatched to any gene: 19. CDR3 in amino acids: CASTNILQTSGGFQTDTQYF. The CDR3 DNA follows: TGTGCCAGCACTAACATCCTCCAGACTAGCGGGGGGTTTCAGACAGATACGCAGTATTTT.

This clonotype has at least ten counts. V and J are TRBV28 and TRBJ2-5; TRBD1 aligns across 8 bases. Losses at the gene ends were 4 bases for V and 4 bases for J; bases not matched to a gene: 2. Germline V gene sequence: CDR1 MDHEN, CDR2 SYDVKM. The CDR3 is 13 residues long. The CDR3 coding sequence is TGTGCCAGCAGTTCCGGACAGGGAGAGACCCAGTACTTC. Protein: CASSSGQGETQYF.